This T cell receptor beta chain was recorded in a study of PD-1 blockade in classical Hodgkin lymphoma. Findings and limits, study-wide: It was reported that newly diagnosed patients had less baseline TCR diversity than healthy donors. At C4D1, TCR diversity had climbed significantly for CD4+ cells, though not for CD8+ cells. Complete responders started with a diversity level that resembled newly diagnosed patients at baseline.

This CDR3 is 16 amino acids long. The germline CDR1 and CDR2 sequences are MNHEY and SMNVEV (reference sequence). V shed 5 bases and J shed 1 base, with 12 bases lying between them. There was relapse after autologous stem cell transplantation in every patient, and there was variation in brentuximab vedotin exposure. Concerning this clone itself: The antigen is unknown.

Repertoires were generated with immunoSEQ multiplex PCR, while TCRdb's copy carries only in-frame clones and drops some. The sample shows about 30,000 clones, 71% of them seen only once. Sequenced here: peripheral blood mononuclear cells (PBMCs), sampled before the second cycle of nivolumab. This chain connects TRBV27 to TRBJ2-6; tentatively, D is TRBD1 (6 bases). The sequence was obtained from a human donor with classical Hodgkin lymphoma. CDR3 nucleotides: TGTGCCAGCAGTGCCTTGACAGGATCTGGGGCCAACGTCCTGACTTTC. Its protein is CASSALTGSGANVLTF.